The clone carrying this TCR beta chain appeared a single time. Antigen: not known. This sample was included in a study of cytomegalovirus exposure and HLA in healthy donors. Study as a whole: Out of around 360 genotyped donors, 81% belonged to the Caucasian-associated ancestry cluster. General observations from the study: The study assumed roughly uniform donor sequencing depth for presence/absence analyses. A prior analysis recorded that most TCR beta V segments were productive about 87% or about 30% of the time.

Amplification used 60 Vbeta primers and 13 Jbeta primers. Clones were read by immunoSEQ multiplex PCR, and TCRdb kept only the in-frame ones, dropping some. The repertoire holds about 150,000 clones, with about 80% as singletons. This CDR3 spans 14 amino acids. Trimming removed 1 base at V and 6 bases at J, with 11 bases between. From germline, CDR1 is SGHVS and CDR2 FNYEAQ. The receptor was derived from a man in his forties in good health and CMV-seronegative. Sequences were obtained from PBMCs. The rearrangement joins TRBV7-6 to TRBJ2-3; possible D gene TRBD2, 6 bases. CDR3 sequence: CASSLGRGRDTQYF. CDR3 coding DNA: TGTGCCAGCAGCTTAGGACGGGGGAGGGATACGCAGTATTTT.